Listed below are T cell receptor beta chains from one sample, sequenced in a study of metastatic and nonmetastatic thyroid tumors. Using MiXCR, TCRdb re-called clones from the PCR reads. The profile covers around 10,000 clones, with roughly 12% appearing a single time and around 12% taken by the ten largest. Material: blood. These receptor sequences come from a female donor with papillary thyroid cancer or a benign thyroid nodule (not recorded which). Some clones in this sample may be carry-over from other donors' samples. Both conserved end residues are part of each CDR3. D genes are given only for firm matches. Clone size is given for some rows only: seen once, a few or many times, or a class if the clone is expanded.

V gene,clone size,D gene,J gene,CDR3 DNA,CDR3 protein
TRBV7-2,many,NA,TRBJ1-1,TGTGCCAGCAGCTTGATCCTCCCCCACACTGAAGCTTTCTTT,CASSLILPHTEAFF
TRBV2,NA,TRBD1,TRBJ2-2,TGTGCCAGCAGGCCGGACAGGGGGCTTGTCGGGGAGCTGTTTTTT,CASRPDRGLVGELFF
TRBV5-6,many,NA,TRBJ2-5,TGTGCCAGCAGCTTCGTGGGGGGTTCTTCGGAGACCCAGTACTTC,CASSFVGGSSETQYF
TRBV6-5,NA,TRBD1,TRBJ2-1,TGTGCCAGCAGTTTCGAACGGACAGGGGGGTCCTACAATGAGCAGTTCTTC,CASSFERTGGSYNEQFF
TRBV6-5,many,NA,TRBJ2-3,TGTGCCAGCAGTTCCTCGCCTCCCCGCAAAACAGATACGCAGTATTTT,CASSSSPPRKTDTQYF
TRBV20-1,few,NA,TRBJ1-6,TGCAGTGCTAGAGACTGGGTCATGGACCCCTGGTTCAATTCACCCCTCCACTTT,CSARDWVMDPWFNSPLHF
TRBV6-1,large,NA,TRBJ2-7,TGTGCCAGCAGGGACTCGTCTCGAGAGCAGTACTTC,CASRDSSREQYF
TRBV27,many,NA,TRBJ2-3,TGTGCCAGCACCGCGACAGGCTGGGGCACAGATACGCAGTATTTT,CASTATGWGTDTQYF
TRBV30,medium-sized,NA,TRBJ2-5,TGTGCCTGGAGCCGGGACACAGAGACCCAGTACTTC,CAWSRDTETQYF
TRBV18,many,NA,TRBJ1-2,TGTGCCAGCTCACCAGATGTTGAGGGAACGGCCTATGGCTACACCTTC,CASSPDVEGTAYGYTF
TRBV4-1,NA,TRBD1,TRBJ2-7,TGCGCCAGCAGCGATTTTAGGGCAGGGGGAACCTACGAGCAGTACTTC,CASSDFRAGGTYEQYF
TRBV11-1,many,NA,TRBJ1-2,TGTGCCAGCAGCTTAAGCAGGGATTATGGCTACACCTTC,CASSLSRDYGYTF
TRBV6-2/TRBV6-3,NA,NA,TRBJ1-3,TGTGCCAGCAGCGTTACGGCGTCTGGAAACACCATATATTTT,CASSVTASGNTIYF
TRBV12-3/TRBV12-4,medium-sized,NA,TRBJ1-3,TGTGCCAGCGACGCCAGGGGCTCTGGAAACACCATATATTTT,CASDARGSGNTIYF
TRBV4-1,medium-sized,TRBD1,TRBJ1-1,TGCGCCAGCAGCCCCGACAGGGGCGGGGGAAAAGCTTTCTTT,CASSPDRGGGKAFF
TRBV30,medium-sized,NA,TRBJ1-1,TGTGCCTGGAGTGAGGGGGGGGCGCCCACTGAAGCTTTCTTT,CAWSEGGAPTEAFF
TRBV10-2,many,NA,TRBJ2-1,TGCGCCAGCAGTGAGTCGCGACTAGATCGCAATGAGCAGTTCTTC,CASSESRLDRNEQFF
TRBV6-1,medium-sized,NA,TRBJ2-3,TGTGCCAGCAGGGTCCCCGGTTTTGGGGCCACAGATACGCAGTATTTT,CASRVPGFGATDTQYF
TRBV12-3/TRBV12-4,many,NA,TRBJ2-3,TGTGCCAGCAGTCACTCTAGCACAGATACGCAGTATTTT,CASSHSSTDTQYF
TRBV7-6,many,TRBD1,TRBJ2-2,TGTGCCAGCAGCGTCGACAGGGTTACCGGGGAGCTGTTTTTT,CASSVDRVTGELFF
TRBV9,NA,NA,TRBJ1-1,TGTACCAGCAGCGATCGGGGGGATGGTGAAGCTTTCTTT,CTSSDRGDGEAFF
TRBV2,many,TRBD1,TRBJ1-4,TGTGCCAGCCGAGACAGGGATCCGGGCGAAAAACTGTTTTTT,CASRDRDPGEKLFF
TRBV20-1,many,TRBD2,TRBJ2-1,TGCAGTGCCCTGCCGGGACTAGCGGGACCGCCGTACAATGAGCAGTTCTTC,CSALPGLAGPPYNEQFF
TRBV27,many,NA,TRBJ1-1,TGTGCCAGCAGTTCCGGAGAAGGGGTTGGGATGAACACTGAAGCTTTCTTT,CASSSGEGVGMNTEAFF
TRBV28,many,TRBD2,TRBJ2-1,TGTGCCAGCACCATAATCGGGACTAGCGGAAATGAGCAGTTCTTC,CASTIIGTSGNEQFF
TRBV7-9,many,NA,TRBJ1-1,TGTGCCAGCAGCCCCCGTCGGACATTGAACACTGAAGCTTTCTTT,CASSPRRTLNTEAFF
TRBV5-6,many,TRBD2,TRBJ2-7,TGTGCCAGCAGCCTGGGACTAGCGAAGCCCTACGAGCAGTACTTC,CASSLGLAKPYEQYF
TRBV30,few,NA,TRBJ1-1,TGTGCCTGGATCAGGGCGACTGAAGCTTTCTTT,CAWIRATEAFF
TRBV5-1,many,TRBD2,TRBJ2-3,TGCGCCAGCAGCCTGACTAGCGGGAGCCATACGCAGTATTTT,CASSLTSGSHTQYF
TRBV28,many,NA,TRBJ1-1,TGTGCCAGCAGTTTACGTTCTAGCACTGAAGCTTTCTTT,CASSLRSSTEAFF
TRBV5-1,medium-sized,TRBD1,TRBJ2-7,TGCGCCAGCAGCTTACGTCCCGGGACAGGGGGCTACGAGCAGTACTTC,CASSLRPGTGGYEQYF
TRBV3-1,many,NA,TRBJ2-1,TGTGCCAGCAGCCAACTAGCGAATAGCAATGAGCAGTTCTTC,CASSQLANSNEQFF
TRBV20-1,many,NA,TRBJ1-6,TGCAGTGCTCTCAACATAGAATCTTCACCCCTCCACTTT,CSALNIESSPLHF
TRBV2,many,TRBD1,TRBJ1-1,TGTGCCAGCAGTGCGGGACAGGGAATGAACACTGAAGCTTTCTTT,CASSAGQGMNTEAFF
TRBV19,medium-sized,TRBD2,TRBJ2-7,TGTGCCAGTAGTCTAGCGGGGGACTACGAGCAGTACTTC,CASSLAGDYEQYF
TRBV20-1,many,NA,TRBJ1-1,TGCAGTGCTAGAGTTTCCGGCACTGAAGCTTTCTTT,CSARVSGTEAFF
TRBV3-1,medium-sized,NA,TRBJ2-7,TGTGCCAGCAGCCCCGGGGTTGAATGGGAGCAGTACTTC,CASSPGVEWEQYF
TRBV6-5,medium-sized,NA,TRBJ1-2,TGTGCCAGCAGCTCTCAAGCTAACTATGGCTACACCTTC,CASSSQANYGYTF
TRBV3-1,many,NA,TRBJ1-1,TGTGCCAGCAGCCAAGAACCTCGGGACCCCAGAATTCGGGGCACTGAAGCTTTCTTT,CASSQEPRDPRIRGTEAFF
TRBV25-1,many,NA,TRBJ2-5,TGTGCCAGCAGTTGGGTGGGAGAGACCCAGTACTTC,CASSWVGETQYF
TRBV11-2,medium-sized,NA,TRBJ1-2,TGTGCCAGCAGCGCCCTGTTCGGACCGCGCCCTGGCTACACCTTC,CASSALFGPRPGYTF
TRBV9,many,TRBD1,TRBJ1-5,TGTGCCAGCAGCGTAGGTGAGGGGGCTAATCAGCCCCAGCATTTT,CASSVGEGANQPQHF
TRBV7-9,many,NA,TRBJ2-5,TGTGCCAGCAGCTTAGGCCGGGCGGGGAGCAGCTCCAGGACCCAGTACTTC,CASSLGRAGSSSRTQYF
TRBV9,many,NA,TRBJ2-3,TGTGCCAGCAGCACCCGAGATACGCAGTATTTT,CASSTRDTQYF
TRBV5-1,many,TRBD1,TRBJ2-7,TGCGCCAGCAGCACGGTCTCCGGGACAGGTCCCAACGAGCAGTACTTC,CASSTVSGTGPNEQYF
TRBV19,many,NA,TRBJ2-1,TGTGCCAGTAGTATTCGCGGGATTAATAAGCAGTTCTTC,CASSIRGINKQFF
TRBV28,many,TRBD1,TRBJ2-5,TGTGCCAGCAGCCCGCCTTGGACAGGGGAAGAGACCCAGTACTTC,CASSPPWTGEETQYF
TRBV11-2,few,TRBD1,TRBJ2-1,TGTGCCAGCAGCTGTGGACAGGGGGAGGAGAGGAATGAGCAGTTCTTC,CASSCGQGEERNEQFF
TRBV19,medium-sized,NA,TRBJ1-1,TGTGCCAGTAGTATTCGTGGCGAAGCTTTCTTT,CASSIRGEAFF